Presented here are 10 T cell receptor beta chains from one specimen sequenced in a study of OX40 agonist ivuxolimab in advanced cancers. Assay: immunoSEQ multiplex PCR; the TCRdb copy retains only in-frame clones and omits some. The sample carries over 55,000 clones, around 80% recorded once. Sample: CD4+ or CD8+ T cells sorted from blood, taken in a trial of the OX40 agonist ivuxolimab. The receptors come from an adult with an advanced solid tumor such as melanoma, head and neck, liver or kidney cancer.

The V and J genes are TRBV7-3 and TRBJ2-1, with D possibly matching TRBD2 (5 bases). The germline V and J ends were trimmed by 3 bases and 2 bases, with 14 bases remaining between them. Per germline, CDR1 SGHTA and CDR2 FQGTGA. The CDR3 has 16 residues. The CDR3 is CASSFRGSGTYNEQFF. CDR3 DNA: TGTGCCAGCAGCTTTAGAGGGAGTGGGACCTACAATGAGCAGTTCTTC.

The gene calls are TRBV5-1 and TRBJ2-5; 8 bases fit TRBD2. From germline, CDR1 is SGHRS and CDR2 YFSETQ. The V gene end was trimmed by 3 bases and the J gene end by 9 bases; junction bases not matched to a gene: 7. The CDR3 is made up of 13 amino acids. CDR3 residues: CASSSGLVRAQYF. CDR3 nucleotide sequence: TGCGCCAGCAGCTCGGGACTAGTTCGGGCCCAGTACTTC.

This chain links TRBV11-3 with TRBJ1-1, with 7 bases aligning to TRBD1. The V segment lost 4 bases and the J segment 11 bases; nucleotides outside the gene matches: 7. Germline CDR1 is SGHNT and CDR2 is YENEEA. The CDR3 runs 12 residues. The CDR3 region is CASSSTGAKAFF. The DNA for the CDR3 is TGTGCCAGCAGCTCTACAGGGGCGAAGGCTTTCTTT.

The gene calls are TRBV7-3 and TRBJ2-1; D not resolved. Germline loops: CDR1 SGHTA, CDR2 FQGTGA. This CDR3 spans 12 amino acids. V gave up 3 bases and J gave up 5 bases, with 5 bases separating them. This chain's CDR3 is CASSLNNNEQFF. The CDR3 coding sequence is TGTGCCAGCAGCTTGAACAACAATGAGCAGTTCTTC.

This clone has only a few counts. The chain recombines TRBV9 with TRBJ1-3; D uncertain. The V end was cut by 0 bases, the J end by 1 base, with 5 bases between. Germline V lookup: CDR1 SGDLS, CDR2 YYNGEE. This CDR3 comprises 14 residues. CDR3 DNA sequence: TGTGCCAGCAGCGTAGAGGATTCTGGAAACACCATATATTTT. Encoded protein: CASSVEDSGNTIYF.

The V and J genes are TRBV23-1 and TRBJ1-1, with unresolved D. TRBV23-1 is an open reading frame, and its role is uncertain. Trimming took off 2 bases at V and 4 bases at J, with 8 bases between the two ends. The CDR3 extends over 13 amino acids. The CDR3 nucleotides are TGCGCCAGCAGTCAAGGGCGGCGCACTGAAGCTTTCTTT. Encoded protein: CASSQGRRTEAFF.

This sequence joins TRBV28 and TRBJ2-6; D uncertain. The CDR3 sequence is 13 residues long. CDR1 is MDHEN, CDR2 SYDVKM, per germline. Trimming shortened V by 8 bases and J by 2 bases, and 7 bases separated the two germline ends. CDR3 in amino acids: CASETPGANVLTF. DNA of the CDR3: TGTGCCAGCGAAACCCCTGGGGCCAACGTCCTGACTTTC. The full variable domain, completed using reference TRBV28 and TRBJ2-6, is DVKVTQSSRYLVKRTGEKVFLECVQDMDHENMFWYRQDPGLGLRLIYFSYDVKMKEKGDIPEGYSVSREKKERFSLILESASTNQTSMYLCASETPGANVLTFGAGSRLTVL.

In DNA form, the CDR3 reads TGTGCCAGCAGCCTTCGACTAGCGGGGTCCTCAAATGAGCAGTTCTTC. Protein product: CASSLRLAGSSNEQFF. The chain is built from TRBV9 and TRBJ2-1; TRBD2 aligns across 11 bases. Trimming at V came to 4 bases and at J to 7 bases, leaving 10 bases not matched to a gene. CDR1 is SGDLS and CDR2 is YYNGEE in the germline V gene. The CDR3 length is 16 residues.

In its sample, this clone was seen a few times. This sequence joins TRBV5-1 and TRBJ2-7; no clear D. The CDR3 extends over 14 amino acids. The V gene lost 0 bases and the J gene lost 4 bases, with 11 bases spanning the gap. Per the germline V gene, CDR1 is SGHRS and CDR2 is YFSETQ. The CDR3 coding sequence is TGCGCCAGCAGCTTGGATGGATTCAGGTACGAGCAGTACTTC. Its protein product is CASSLDGFRYEQYF.

Turning to this clone: The sample has other DNA sequences that encode this CDR3 too. The chain has TRBV6-5 and TRBJ2-5, with TRBD1 matching 9 bases. The CDR3 contains 14 residues. The ends lost 2 bases at V and 2 bases at J; junction bases unmatched: 0. Per germline, CDR1 MNHEY and CDR2 SVGAGI. The CDR3 is CASSYGTGQETQYF. The CDR3, as DNA: TGTGCCAGCAGTTACGGGACAGGGCAAGAGACCCAGTACTTC.